The rows below give T cell receptor beta chains drawn from one sample of a study of shared clonotypes between healthy human individuals. Clones were sequenced by immunoSEQ multiplex PCR, and TCRdb holds only the in-frame ones, with some missing. The sample consists of over 75,000 clones, almost 70% of them appearing once. Sample: memory CD8+ T cells sorted from blood. The receptors originated from a man younger than 45 in good health. The conserved cysteine and the conserved F or W are not part of the CDR3 here.

V gene,J gene,CDR3 length,CDR3 protein
TRBV27,TRBJ2-1,12,ASSSYGTVHEQF
TRBV4-2,TRBJ1-2,14,ASSQDSNLGIYGYT
TRBV11-2,TRBJ2-3,12,ASSLGTRADTQY
TRBV6-1,TRBJ2-7,13,ASSEEGTGFYEQY
TRBV9,TRBJ2-1,11,ASSVDLGYEQF
TRBV9,TRBJ2-7,12,ASSPIGPFTEQY
TRBV4-1,TRBJ2-7,11,ASSPYLGNEQY
TRBV9,TRBJ2-6,13,ASSPRITGANVLT
TRBV5-4,TRBJ2-1,15,ASSLELAGTVGDEQF
TRBV7-2,TRBJ1-5,12,ASSLTGNNQPQH
TRBV5-1,TRBJ2-7,13,ASSPRPGIPYEQY
TRBV25-1,TRBJ2-2,16,ASSEALTSGRRTGELF
TRBV5-6,TRBJ2-3,13,ASSGTGQSTDTQY
TRBV5-1,TRBJ2-2,16,ASSLRSVREANTGELF
TRBV7-8,TRBJ2-2,13,ASSFGTGRTGELF
TRBV7-3,TRBJ2-7,13,ASSLTGTGTYEQY
TRBV6-5,TRBJ2-3,10,ASRAGTDTQY
TRBV7-3,TRBJ2-1,13,ASSSLAGGYNEQF
TRBV27,TRBJ2-3,11,ASRLLGQDTQY
TRBV29-1,TRBJ2-2,12,SVRLAANTGELF
TRBV29-1,TRBJ2-6,14,SVKGTGFSGANVLT
TRBV10-3,TRBJ1-2,12,AISIGAGADGYT
TRBV7-9,TRBJ1-3,13,ASSTDRVSGNTIY
TRBV7-9,TRBJ1-1,12,ASTLGGGNTEAF
TRBV28,TRBJ2-7,10,AINRGSYEQY
TRBV29-1,TRBJ1-1,10,SVGRMNTEAF
TRBV29-1,TRBJ2-2,11,SVDTGGTGELF
TRBV28,TRBJ2-3,12,ASSLGQHTDTQY
TRBV10-3,TRBJ1-1,11,AISSTGVTEAF
TRBV15,TRBJ1-5,15,ATSRDFPRGVNQPQH
TRBV5-6,TRBJ2-1,13,ASSLVGTDYNEQF
TRBV5-1,TRBJ2-1,15,ASSYGSGISSYNEQF
TRBV4-1,TRBJ2-1,12,ASSQEASGDEQF
TRBV28,TRBJ1-5,12,ASSSQQGGQPQH
TRBV27,TRBJ1-2,11,ASARDGLYGYT
TRBV28,TRBJ2-2,12,ASSGLANTGELF
TRBV6-5,TRBJ1-4,12,ASSYGTGGQKLF
TRBV15,TRBJ1-2,11,ATSRHRGDGYT
TRBV27,TRBJ2-5,16,ASSSWFSGRTGRETQY
TRBV19,TRBJ2-5,12,ASSSALFQETQY
TRBV4-2,TRBJ1-3,15,ASSQDQGWVGGNTIY
TRBV2,TRBJ2-7,11,ASSDNGPYEQY
TRBV2,TRBJ2-7,11,ASIDPSPYEQY
TRBV9,TRBJ2-3,12,ASSVVPDTDTQY
TRBV5-1,TRBJ2-2,15,ASSAGLAEPNTGELF
TRBV25-1,TRBJ2-7,14,ASSGAGPFNYYEQY
TRBV4-1,TRBJ1-5,13,ASSQDTGSNQPQH
TRBV2,TRBJ2-1,13,ASSVGGRSYNEQF
TRBV6-5,TRBJ2-2,10,ASSYSGGELF
TRBV27,TRBJ2-2,14,ASSLGLALGTGELF
TRBV7-9,TRBJ2-3,15,ASSLWLASGTTDTQY
TRBV7-8,TRBJ2-1,14,ASSAGTAGSYNEQF
TRBV7-8,TRBJ1-2,11,ASSLLDDGVYT
TRBV11-2,TRBJ2-1,14,ASSLRGLGGVNEQF
TRBV4-3,TRBJ1-1,14,ASSQDLGLEHTEAF
TRBV6-1,TRBJ2-5,13,ASSADRGRVETQY
TRBV28,TRBJ2-1,14,ASSRFSGDSYNEQF
TRBV6-5,TRBJ1-2,10,ASSPRHYGYT
TRBV5-4,TRBJ2-7,11,ASSLGLQGEEY
TRBV4-3,TRBJ2-1,11,ASSEEIGTEQF